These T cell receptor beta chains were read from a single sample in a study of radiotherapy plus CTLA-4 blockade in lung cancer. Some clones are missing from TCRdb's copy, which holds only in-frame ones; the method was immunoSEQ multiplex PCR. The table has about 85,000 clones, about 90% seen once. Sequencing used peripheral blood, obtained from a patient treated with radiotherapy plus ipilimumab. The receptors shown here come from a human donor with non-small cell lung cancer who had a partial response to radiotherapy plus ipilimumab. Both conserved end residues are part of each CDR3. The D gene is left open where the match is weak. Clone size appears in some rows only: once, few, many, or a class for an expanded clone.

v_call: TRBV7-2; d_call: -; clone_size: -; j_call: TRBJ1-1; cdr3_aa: CASSFTGNTEAFF; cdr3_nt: TGTGCCAGCAGCTTCACAGGGAACACTGAAGCTTTCTTT
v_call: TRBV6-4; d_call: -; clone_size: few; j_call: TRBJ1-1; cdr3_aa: CASSAGGREGTEAFF; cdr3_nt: TGTGCCAGCAGTGCGGGGGGCCGGGAGGGCACTGAAGCTTTCTTT
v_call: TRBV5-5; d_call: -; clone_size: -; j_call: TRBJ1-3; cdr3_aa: CASSLSGVGNTIYF; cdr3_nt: TGTGCCAGCAGCTTGTCAGGGGTTGGAAACACCATATATTTT
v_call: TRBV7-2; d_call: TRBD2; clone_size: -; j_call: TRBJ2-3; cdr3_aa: CASSQWTSGSTDTQYF; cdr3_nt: TGTGCCAGCAGCCAATGGACTAGCGGAAGCACAGATACGCAGTATTTT
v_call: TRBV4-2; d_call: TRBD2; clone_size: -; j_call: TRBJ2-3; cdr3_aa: CASSQLAGATDTQYF; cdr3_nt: TGTGCCAGCAGCCAACTAGCGGGTGCCACAGATACGCAGTATTTT
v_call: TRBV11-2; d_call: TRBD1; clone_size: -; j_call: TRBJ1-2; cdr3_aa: CASSLDRGQNGYTF; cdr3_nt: TGTGCCAGCAGCTTAGACAGGGGGCAGAATGGCTACACCTTC
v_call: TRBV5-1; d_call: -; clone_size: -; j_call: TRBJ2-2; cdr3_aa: CASSLSSAGELFF; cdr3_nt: TGCGCCAGCAGCTTGTCTAGCGCCGGGGAGCTGTTTTTT
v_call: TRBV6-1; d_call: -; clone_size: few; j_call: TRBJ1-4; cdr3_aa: CASSLEGLTNEKLFF; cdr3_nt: TGTGCCAGCAGTTTGGAGGGGTTAACTAATGAAAAACTGTTTTTT
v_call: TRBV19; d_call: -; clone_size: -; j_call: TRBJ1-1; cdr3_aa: CASSVPGRSAEAFF; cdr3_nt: TGTGCCAGTAGTGTCCCAGGTCGTAGCGCTGAAGCTTTCTTT
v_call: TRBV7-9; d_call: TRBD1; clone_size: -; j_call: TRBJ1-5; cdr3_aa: CASSSTGGGQPQHF; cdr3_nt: TGTGCCAGCAGCAGCACAGGGGGGGGACAGCCCCAGCATTTT
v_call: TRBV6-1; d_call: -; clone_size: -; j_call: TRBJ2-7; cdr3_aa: CASTVAPLYEQYF; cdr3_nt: TGTGCCAGCACTGTGGCCCCCCTCTACGAGCAGTACTTC